One T cell receptor beta chain is described in this entry. Its antigen is not yet known. No qualities accompany the bases; no much larger clone lies one base away. The CDR3 contains 13 residues, cysteine and phenylalanine counted. Only the CDR3 portion is preserved as DNA: 39 bases, with reading frame beginning at the first base. V was cut back by 1 base and J by 2 bases, leaving a gap of 6 bases between them. CDR1 SGHNT and CDR2 YYREEE are derived from the germline V gene (reference sequence). TCRbeta CDR3 regions were amplified from genomic DNA using the immunoSEQ Assay, a bias-controlled multiplex PCR. The source study handled its data this way. Nucleated cell counts per sample were estimated from amplification of reference gene primers within the assay. To quantify the absolute abundance of each unique TCRbeta CDR3 rearrangement, sequence reads were collapsed and filtered. For each sample, productive Simpson clonality was calculated as the square root of Simpson's diversity index across productive rearrangements. The source is immuneACCESS, and TCRdb retained only in-frame sequences with V and J called. Part of the clones is not carried over; for the studies checked, unresolved V genes explain less than half of this, and the remainder is unexplained. Clone size and the V and J calls come from that table; the DNA yielded D and trimming. This sample is represented by about 310,000 clones; around 86% of them were singletons. 1% of the sample is taken by the ten largest.

Collaborating institutions collected whole blood in K2EDTA tubes following their own protocols. For TCRbeta analysis, collaborators shipped samples as frozen whole blood, isolated PBMCs, or DNA extracted from either of those sample types. The data are from a study of blood T cell repertoires in COVID-19 (dated by TCRdb to 2018 to 2021). Regarding the research as a whole: Collaborator samples came from the United States, Italy and Spain and covered acute and convalescent phases of COVID-19. The repertoires were released in a freely available public database meant as a resource for research on the immune response to SARS-CoV-2. The material from the prospective study consisted of cDNA or gDNA derived from T cells, B-cell-depleted T cells, or PBMCs. Sample metadata almost always included a de-identified subject ID, COVID-19 status, age in years and sex. Deeply sampled blood TCRbeta repertoires from subjects exposed to, actively infected with, or recovered from COVID-19 were included in the dataset. Where available, HLA class I and class II types were taken from metadata supplied by the sample provider and were not determined by assay-based typing. Samples were obtained from the ongoing ImmuneRACE study (first 160 participants) and from 950 to 1,500 subjects provided by 6 global collaborators.

Study-wide conclusions, independent of this receptor: The quantity of clinical and demographic metadata differed by source and by participant and was supplied without curation.

This receptor chain uses TRBV5-4 and TRBJ2-5; the D gene cannot be named for sure. The specimen sequenced was peripheral blood. This receptor was obtained from a man in his forties or fifties with active or convalescent COVID-19. The CDR3 reads CASSLIEQETQYF. The DNA sequence is as follows: TGTGCCAGCAGCTTGATAGAGCAAGAGACCCAGTACTTC.